These 30 T cell receptor beta chains were sequenced from one sample in a study of blood T cell repertoires in COVID-19. Generated by immunoSEQ multiplex PCR, the TCRdb table keeps only in-frame clones and is missing some. This table has roughly 290,000 clones, 90% appearing once. Sequencing input: PBMCs or T cells enriched from blood (not recorded which). Source of these receptors: a woman between 18 and 29 years old with acute COVID-19.

This chain joins TRBV19 and TRBJ1-2; TRBD1 matches at 7 bases. This CDR3 comprises 15 residues. Germline CDR1 and CDR2: LNHDA and SQIVND (reference sequence). Losses at the gene ends were 3 bases for V and 8 bases for J; bases not matched to a gene: 12. The CDR3 DNA is TGTGCCAGTAGTATGGTTCACAGGGGTTTGGGAGGCTACACCTTC. Translated: CASSMVHRGLGGYTF.

The chain uses TRBV7-9 and TRBJ2-3; 7 bases align to TRBD2. The CDR3 is 15 amino acids. Germline V gene lookup returns CDR1 SEHNR and CDR2 FQNEAQ (reference sequence). Losses at the gene ends were 5 bases for V and 0 bases for J; bases not matched to a gene: 5. The CDR3 loop reads CASSPSGMSTDTQYF. The CDR3 DNA reads as TGTGCCAGCAGCCCAAGCGGGATGAGCACAGATACGCAGTATTTT.

V and J are TRBV18 and TRBJ1-2; TRBD1 matches at 11 bases. CDR3 length: 13 amino acids. With V trimmed by 4 bases and J by 8 bases, 3 bases remained unmatched. Germline V CDR1 and CDR2: KGHSH, LQKENI. This CDR3 is CASSQGQGDGYTF. CDR3 DNA: TGTGCCAGCTCACAGGGACAGGGGGACGGCTACACCTTC.

The chain has TRBV3-1 (or the pseudogene TRBV3-2) and TRBJ2-1; the D gene is possibly TRBD2 (5 bases). Trimming pared 6 bases from V and 2 bases from J, leaving 14 bases between. The CDR3 loop spans 15 amino acids. Germline V gene lookup returns CDR1 LGHDT and CDR2 YNNKEL (reference sequence). The CDR3 reads CASSALGNTYNEQFF. The CDR3 DNA reads as TGTGCCAGCAGTGCACTAGGGAATACCTACAATGAGCAGTTCTTC.

This chain joins TRBV19 and TRBJ1-1, with D possibly TRBD1 on 6 matching bases. V was clipped by 6 bases and J by 0 bases, with 8 bases between them. Per germline, CDR1 LNHDA and CDR2 SQIVND (reference sequence). This CDR3 contains 13 residues. The CDR3 nucleotides are TGTGCCAGTAGCGGACAGATGAACACTGAAGCTTTCTTT. Its protein is CASSGQMNTEAFF. Looking up the rest from reference TRBV19 and TRBJ1-1 gives the full variable domain: DGGITQSPKYLFRKEGQNVTLSCEQNLNHDAMYWYRQDPGQGLRLIYYSQIVNDFQKGDIAEGYSVSREKKESFPLTVTSAQKNPTAFYLCASSGQMNTEAFFGQGTRLTVV.

The V and J genes are TRBV6-5 and TRBJ1-2; D might be TRBD1 (6 bases). This CDR3 contains 13 residues. With 6 bases removed from V and 6 bases from J, the gap between germline ends came to 14 bases. Germline CDR1 is MNHEY and CDR2 is SVGAGI. CDR3 in amino acids: CASRPGTKDGYTF. In nucleotides, the CDR3 is TGTGCCAGCAGACCCGGGACAAAGGATGGCTACACCTTC.

The V and J genes are TRBV7-2 and TRBJ1-3; 7 nucleotides match TRBD1. This CDR3 has 16 amino acids. Trimming took 4 bases from V and 0 from J; bases not matched to a gene: 6. In germline, CDR1 is SGHTA, CDR2 FQGNSA. The CDR3 nucleotides are TGTGCCAGCAGCTCCCCAGGGGGACCCTCTGGAAACACCATATATTTT. It specifies CASSSPGGPSGNTIYF. The whole variable domain, remainder taken from reference TRBV7-2 and TRBJ1-3, is GAGVSQSPSNKVTEKGKDVELRCDPISGHTALYWYRQSLGQGLEFLIYFQGNSAPDKSGLPSDRFSAERTGGSVSTLTIQRTQQEDSAVYLCASSSPGGPSGNTIYFGEGSWLTVV.

V is TRBV29-1 and J is TRBJ2-1, with 13 bases fitting TRBD2. V trimming: 6 bases; J trimming: 6 bases; junction bases outside the gene matches: 5. In germline, CDR1 is SQVTM, CDR2 ANQGSEA. CDR3 length: 14 amino acids. The CDR3 nucleotides read TGCAGCGTCAGGACTAGCGGGAGAGGCAATGAGCAGTTCTTC. It encodes CSVRTSGRGNEQFF.

This clone was seen repeatedly, ten times or more. The chain employs TRBV2 and TRBJ1-5; 8 bases map to TRBD1. Trimming cost V 7 bases and J 0 bases; bases outside gene matches: 5. CDR1 is SNHLY and CDR2 is FYNNEI in the germline V gene. This CDR3 contains 15 residues. In DNA form, the CDR3 reads TGTGCCAGCACCCAGGACAGGGTTAGCAATCAGCCCCAGCATTTT. As protein: CASTQDRVSNQPQHF.

The chain recombines TRBV4-2 with TRBJ2-4, with D possibly TRBD2 on 5 matching bases. This CDR3 region has 15 residues. Germline assignment: CDR1 LGHNA and CDR2 YNFKEQ. V gave up 1 base and J gave up 7 bases, with 14 bases separating them. The CDR3 DNA reads TGTGCCAGCAGCCAAGTGGGGAGCCCTTCTAACATTCAGTACTTC. This encodes CASSQVGSPSNIQYF.

This clone was observed a single time. The rearrangement joins TRBV28 to TRBJ1-2; a weak D match, TRBD1 (5 bases). Trimming pared 6 bases from V and 2 bases from J, leaving 19 bases between. The CDR3 is 16 amino acids. CDR1 and CDR2 from the germline V gene are MDHEN and SYDVKM. CDR3 loop: CASSLPDRMLNYGYTF. DNA for the CDR3: TGTGCCAGCAGCCTCCCCGACAGAATGTTGAACTATGGCTACACCTTC.

In nucleotides, the CDR3 is TGTGCCAGCAGTTACTCAGGGGCGCGGTCCTACAATGAGCAGTTCTTC. Protein product: CASSYSGARSYNEQFF. The V call is TRBV6-5, the J call TRBJ2-1; a possible D gene is TRBD1 (5 bases). Germline CDR1 is MNHEY and CDR2 is SVGAGI. V gave up 0 bases and J gave up 1 base, with 10 bases separating them. The CDR3 runs to 16 residues.

The chain links TRBV11-2 to TRBJ2-3; 13 bases map to TRBD2. From germline, CDR1 is SGHAT and CDR2 FQNNGV. Trimming removed 5 bases from V and 11 bases from J; junction bases left unmatched: 13. CDR3 length: 16 residues. The CDR3 nucleotides are TGTGCCAGCAGCCCCGGGACTAGCGGGGCTTCGAGGAAGCAGTATTTT. Protein product: CASSPGTSGASRKQYF.

This chain links TRBV7-2 with TRBJ2-7; TRBD2 aligns across 10 bases. The CDR3 is 16 residues long. J gave up 6 bases and V 1 base, and 9 bases lay outside the gene matches. The germline CDR1 and CDR2 sequences are SGHTA and FQGNSA. This CDR3 is CASSLVALAGVREQYF. CDR3 nucleotide sequence: TGTGCCAGCAGCTTAGTAGCCCTAGCGGGAGTGCGCGAGCAGTACTTC.

The chain couples TRBV18 to TRBJ1-1; no clear D. Trimming stripped 3 bases from V and 6 bases from J, with 17 bases between. The CDR3 sequence is 15 residues long. CDR1 KGHSH and CDR2 LQKENI come from the germline V gene. CDR3 bases: TGTGCCAGCTCACCGGGCCCGGGAGGGTTCCCTGAAGCTTTCTTT. This codes for CASSPGPGGFPEAFF.

The chain combines TRBV10-2 with TRBJ2-2; tentative D call: TRBD2 (5 bases). The CDR3 has 15 amino acids. Germline-derived CDR1 and CDR2 are WSHSY and SAAADI. V was pared by 8 bases and J by 3 bases, with 16 bases between. The CDR3 coding sequence is TGCGCCAGCGGTCGGAAGAACGGGGACACCGGGGAGCTGTTTTTT. Translation: CASGRKNGDTGELFF.

V is TRBV6-5 and J is TRBJ1-4, with D possibly being TRBD1 (6 bases). The CDR3 is 15 residues long. V lost 7 bases to trimming and J lost 3 bases, with 15 bases between them. Germline V CDR1 and CDR2: MNHEY, SVGAGI. This chain's CDR3 is CASTTGPGPNEKLFF. Written as DNA, the CDR3 is TGTGCCAGCACAACAGGGCCCGGACCTAATGAAAAACTGTTTTTT.

V usage is TRBV10-2 and J usage is TRBJ2-7, with 11 nucleotides matching TRBD2. Germline lookup yields CDR1 WSHSY and CDR2 SAAADI. Trimming removed 7 bases from V and 3 bases from J; junction bases left unmatched: 14. CDR3 length: 17 amino acids. CDR3 nucleotide sequence: TGCGCCAGCACCGAATACCGGAAAACTAGCGGGAGCTACGAGCAGTACTTC. The encoded protein is CASTEYRKTSGSYEQYF.

The chain couples TRBV6-5 to TRBJ2-7; 9 bases are a match to TRBD1. V shed 3 bases, J shed 6 bases, and the junction held 6 bases outside the gene matches. The CDR3 runs 14 residues. The germline V gene has CDR1 MNHEY and CDR2 SVGAGI. The CDR3 DNA reads TGTGCCAGCAGTTATGGACAGGGGTTGGGCGAGCAGTACTTC. This encodes CASSYGQGLGEQYF.

V and J are TRBV6-5 and TRBJ1-5, with TRBD1 as a possible D gene (5 bases). Trimming stripped 5 bases from V and 5 bases from J, with 10 bases between. CDR1 is MNHEY, CDR2 SVGAGI, per germline. There are 13 residues in the CDR3. CDR3 region: CASSSDRYQPQHF. CDR3 in DNA: TGTGCCAGCAGTAGTGACAGATATCAGCCCCAGCATTTT.

The rearrangement links TRBV2 to TRBJ2-7, with 7 nucleotides matching TRBD1. J gave up 3 bases and V 6 bases, and 5 bases lay outside the gene matches. Germline values: CDR1 SNHLY, CDR2 FYNNEI. This CDR3 region has 13 residues. Here the CDR3 DNA reads TGTGCCAGCAGAACAGGGGTAGACTACGAGCAGTACTTC. This sequence encodes CASRTGVDYEQYF.

The table lists this clone with a few counts. The chain is built from TRBV10-1 and TRBJ2-7; possible D gene TRBD1, 5 bases. Germline lookup yields CDR1 WNHNN and CDR2 SYGVQD (reference sequence). The CDR3 totals 14 residues. V gave up 5 bases and J gave up 5 bases, with 16 bases separating them. Here the CDR3 DNA reads TGCGCCAGCAGTTTGGACAATTCTCGGGACGAGCAGTACTTC. Encoded protein: CASSLDNSRDEQYF.

The chain combines TRBV2 with TRBJ2-2; 12 nucleotides match TRBD2. The V gene's germline CDR1 is SNHLY and CDR2 FYNNEI. The CDR3 runs 16 residues. J lost 4 bases, V lost 5 bases, and 5 bases had no gene match. The CDR3 sequence is CASSWTSGKVTGELFF. CDR3 sequence (DNA): TGTGCCAGCAGTTGGACTAGCGGGAAGGTCACCGGGGAGCTGTTTTTT.

V usage is TRBV11-3 and J usage is TRBJ2-1; 7 positions agree with TRBD1. Germline V gene sequence: CDR1 SGHNT, CDR2 YENEEA. V lost 0 bases to trimming and J lost 5 bases; unmatched junction nucleotides: 7. This CDR3 region has 16 residues. CDR3 nucleotide sequence: TGTGCCAGCAGCTTAGAGGCCGGGACAGCCAACAATGAGCAGTTCTTC. Its translation: CASSLEAGTANNEQFF.

The gene calls are TRBV25-1 and TRBJ1-2; the match to TRBD1 covers 10 bases. CDR1 MGHDK and CDR2 SYGVNS come from the germline V gene. The CDR3 contains 13 residues. J was trimmed by 7 bases and V by 1 base; bases with no gene match: 0. This chain's CDR3 is CASSEWDRGGYTF. CDR3 nucleotide sequence: TGTGCCAGCAGTGAATGGGACAGGGGTGGCTACACCTTC.

V is TRBV18 and J is TRBJ1-2; TRBD1 matches at 8 bases. CDR1 KGHSH and CDR2 LQKENI come from the germline V gene. The junction had 10 bases not matched to a gene; V was cut back by 6 bases and J by 7 bases. The CDR3 is made up of 14 amino acids. CDR3 sequence: CASSDRVGYSGYTF. DNA for the CDR3: TGTGCCAGCTCGGACAGGGTCGGGTACAGTGGCTACACCTTC.

This chain joins TRBV5-1 and TRBJ2-3; D unclear. CDR3 length: 13 residues. V shed 1 base and J shed 2 bases, with 5 bases lying between them. Germline V gene lookup returns CDR1 SGHRS and CDR2 YFSETQ. The CDR3 loop is CASSLRFTDTQYF. The CDR3 DNA sequence: TGCGCCAGCAGCTTGCGGTTCACAGATACGCAGTATTTT.

CDR3 DNA: TGTGCCTGGAGTCAGCGGGTGGGAACAGATACGCAGTATTTT. Protein: CAWSQRVGTDTQYF. The chain couples TRBV30 to TRBJ2-3; D might be TRBD2 (6 bases). CDR3 size: 14 residues. Per the germline V gene, CDR1 is GTSNPN and CDR2 is SVGIG (reference sequence). The V end lost 2 bases, the J end lost 3 bases, and 12 bases lay between the germline ends. Together with reference TRBV30 and TRBJ2-3, the CDR3 gives the full variable domain: SQTIHQWPATLVQPVGSPLSLECTVEGTSNPNLYWYRQAAGRGLQLLFYSVGIGQISSEVPQNLSASRPQDRQFILSSKKLLLSDSGFYLCAWSQRVGTDTQYFGPGTRLTVL.

This chain uses TRBV5-1 with TRBJ2-5; TRBD2 aligns across 9 bases. With 2 bases clipped from V and 1 base from J, the junction kept 9 bases outside the gene matches. CDR3 length equals 17 residues. Germline values: CDR1 SGHRS, CDR2 YFSETQ. CDR3 DNA: TGCGCCAGCAGCTTCATAGGGGCGACTAGCGGCCAAGAGACCCAGTACTTC. Its translation: CASSFIGATSGQETQYF. Full variable domain (outside the CDR3, taken from reference TRBV5-1 and TRBJ2-5): KAGVTQTPRYLIKTRGQQVTLSCSPISGHRSVSWYQQTPGQGLQFLFEYFSETQRNKGNFPGRFSGRQFSNSRSEMNVSTLELGDSALYLCASSFIGATSGQETQYFGPGTRLLVL.

The chain is built from TRBV24-1 and TRBJ1-2; TRBD1 matches at 8 bases. With 5 bases clipped from V and 3 bases from J, the junction kept 4 bases outside the gene matches. This CDR3 region has 14 residues. CDR1 and CDR2 from the germline V gene are KGHDR and SFDVKD. The CDR3 region is CATSGNRGDYGYTF. Here the CDR3 DNA reads TGTGCCACCAGTGGGAACAGGGGGGACTATGGCTACACCTTC.